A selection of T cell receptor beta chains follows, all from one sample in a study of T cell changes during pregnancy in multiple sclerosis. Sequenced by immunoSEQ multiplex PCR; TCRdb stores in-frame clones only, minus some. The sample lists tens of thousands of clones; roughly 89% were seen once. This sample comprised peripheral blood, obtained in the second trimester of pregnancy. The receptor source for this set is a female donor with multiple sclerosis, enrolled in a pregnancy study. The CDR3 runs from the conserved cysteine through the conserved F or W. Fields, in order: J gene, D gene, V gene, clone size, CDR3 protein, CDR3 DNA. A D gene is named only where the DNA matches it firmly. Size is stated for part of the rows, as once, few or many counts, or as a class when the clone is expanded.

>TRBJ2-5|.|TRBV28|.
CASSSAGVQETQYF
TGTGCCAGCAGTTCCGCAGGGGTCCAAGAGACCCAGTACTTC
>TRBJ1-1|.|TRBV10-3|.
CAISRGADMNTEAFF
TGTGCCATCTCCCGCGGGGCGGACATGAACACTGAAGCTTTCTTT
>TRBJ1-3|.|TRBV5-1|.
CASSWGDGTSSGNTIYF
TGCGCCAGCAGCTGGGGGGACGGTACATCATCTGGAAACACCATATATTTT
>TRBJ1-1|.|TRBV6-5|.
CASSLQGSMNTEAFF
TGTGCCAGCAGTTTACAGGGCAGTATGAACACTGAAGCTTTCTTT
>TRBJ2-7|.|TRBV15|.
CATSIPGIGQYF
TGTGCCACCAGCATACCAGGGATTGGGCAGTACTTC
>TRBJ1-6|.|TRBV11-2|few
CASRSYRDVNSPLHF
TGTGCCAGCAGGTCATATCGGGATGTTAATTCACCCCTCCACTTT
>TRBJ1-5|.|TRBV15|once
CATRGGAGVNQPQHF
TGTGCCACCAGGGGAGGGGCAGGGGTCAATCAGCCCCAGCATTTT
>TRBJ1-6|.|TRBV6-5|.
CASSYSRSYNSPLHF
TGTGCCAGCAGTTACTCACGGAGCTATAATTCACCCCTCCACTTT
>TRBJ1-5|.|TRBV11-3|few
CASSLDLNQPQHF
TGTGCCAGCAGCTTAGATCTCAATCAGCCCCAGCATTTT
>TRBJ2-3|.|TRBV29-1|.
CSVDGSGGTDTQYF
TGCAGCGTTGATGGGTCAGGGGGCACAGATACGCAGTATTTT
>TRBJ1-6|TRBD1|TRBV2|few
CASSTTGLSSPLHF
TGTGCCAGCAGTACGACAGGGTTGAGTTCACCCCTCCACTTT
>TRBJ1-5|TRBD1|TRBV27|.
CASSSTKTGGSNQPQHF
TGTGCCAGCAGTTCAACAAAGACAGGGGGCAGCAATCAGCCCCAGCATTTT
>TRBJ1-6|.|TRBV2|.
CASSDRVSYNSPLHF
TGTGCCAGCAGTGACCGAGTCTCCTATAATTCACCCCTCCACTTT
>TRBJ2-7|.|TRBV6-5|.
CASRQPVRGEQYF
TGTGCCAGCAGACAACCTGTTCGTGGCGAGCAGTACTTC
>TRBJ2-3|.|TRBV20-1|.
CSAAGADTQYF
TGCAGTGCGGCAGGGGCAGATACGCAGTATTTT
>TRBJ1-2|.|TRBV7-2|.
CASSPRRALTF
TGTGCCAGCAGCCCGCGCAGGGCTCTCACCTTC
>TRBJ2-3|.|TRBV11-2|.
CASSLGHGEQYF
TGTGCCAGCAGCTTAGGGCACGGGGAGCAGTATTTT
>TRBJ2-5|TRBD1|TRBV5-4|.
CASSVPGQGQETQYF
TGTGCCAGCAGCGTTCCGGGACAGGGGCAGGAGACCCAGTACTTC
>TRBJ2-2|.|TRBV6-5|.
CASSYSSGPYTGELFF
TGTGCCAGCAGTTACTCCTCAGGGCCCTACACCGGGGAGCTGTTTTTT
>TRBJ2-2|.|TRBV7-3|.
CASSLLGGGYANTGELFF
TGTGCCAGCAGCTTATTAGGTGGCGGATACGCGAACACCGGGGAGCTGTTTTTT
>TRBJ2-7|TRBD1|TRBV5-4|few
CASSLGQGREQYF
TGTGCCAGCAGCTTGGGACAGGGGAGAGAGCAGTACTTC
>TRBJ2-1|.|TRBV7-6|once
CASSLAESYNEQFF
TGTGCCAGCAGCTTAGCGGAGTCCTACAATGAGCAGTTCTTC
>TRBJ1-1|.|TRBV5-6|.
CASSLSRAKGTEAFF
TGTGCCAGCAGCTTAAGTAGAGCTAAGGGGACTGAAGCTTTCTTT
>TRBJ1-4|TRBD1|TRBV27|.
CASAKGQGANEKLFF
TGTGCCAGCGCCAAGGGACAGGGGGCTAATGAAAAACTGTTTTTT
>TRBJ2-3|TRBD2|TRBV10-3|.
CASRTSSSDTQYF
TGTGCCAGTAGGACTAGCTCTTCCGATACGCAGTATTTT